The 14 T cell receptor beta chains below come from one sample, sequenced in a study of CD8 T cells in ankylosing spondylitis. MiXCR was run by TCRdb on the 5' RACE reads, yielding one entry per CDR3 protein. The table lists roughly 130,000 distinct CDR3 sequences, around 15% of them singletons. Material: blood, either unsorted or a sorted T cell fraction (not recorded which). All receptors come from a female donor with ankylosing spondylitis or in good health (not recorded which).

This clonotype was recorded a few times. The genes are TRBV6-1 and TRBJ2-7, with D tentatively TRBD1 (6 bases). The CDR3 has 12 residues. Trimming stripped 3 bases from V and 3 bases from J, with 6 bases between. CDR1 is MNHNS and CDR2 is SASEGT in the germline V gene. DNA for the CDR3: TGTGCCAGCAGTGACAGGGGCTACGAGCAGTACTTC. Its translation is CASSDRGYEQYF.

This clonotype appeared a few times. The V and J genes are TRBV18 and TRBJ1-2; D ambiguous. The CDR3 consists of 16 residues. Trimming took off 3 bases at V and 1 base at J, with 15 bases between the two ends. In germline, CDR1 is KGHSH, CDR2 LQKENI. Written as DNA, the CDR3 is TGTGCCAGCTCACCCAATGCCCAACCTAATAACTATGGCTACACCTTC. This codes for CASSPNAQPNNYGYTF. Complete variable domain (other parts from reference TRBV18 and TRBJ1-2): NAGVMQNPRHLVRRRGQEARLRCSPMKGHSHVYWYRQLPEEGLKFMVYLQKENIIDESGMPKERFSAEFPKEGPSILRIQQVVRGDSAAYFCASSPNAQPNNYGYTFGSGTRLTVV.

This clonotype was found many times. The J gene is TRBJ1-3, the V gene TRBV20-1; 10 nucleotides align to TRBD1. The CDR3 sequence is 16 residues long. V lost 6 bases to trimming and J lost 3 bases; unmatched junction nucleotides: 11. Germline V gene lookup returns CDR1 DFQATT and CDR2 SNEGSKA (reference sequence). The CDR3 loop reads CSAGPRDRGVGNTIYF. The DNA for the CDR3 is TGCAGTGCCGGCCCACGGGACAGGGGTGTTGGAAACACCATATATTTT.

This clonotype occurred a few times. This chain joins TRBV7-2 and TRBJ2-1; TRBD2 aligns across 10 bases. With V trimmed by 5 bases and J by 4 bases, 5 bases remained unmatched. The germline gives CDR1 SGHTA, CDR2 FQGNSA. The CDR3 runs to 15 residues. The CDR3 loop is CASSQSGRVYNEQFF. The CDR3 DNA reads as TGTGCCAGCAGCCAAAGCGGGAGGGTGTACAATGAGCAGTTCTTC.

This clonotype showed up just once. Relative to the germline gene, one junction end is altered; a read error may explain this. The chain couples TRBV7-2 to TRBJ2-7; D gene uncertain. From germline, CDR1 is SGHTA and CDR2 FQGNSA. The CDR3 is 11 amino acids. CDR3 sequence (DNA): TGTGCCGGCAGCCTATACTACGAGCAGTACTTC. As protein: CAGSLYYEQYF. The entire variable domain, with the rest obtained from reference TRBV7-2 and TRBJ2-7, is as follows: GAGVSQSPSNKVTEKGKDVELRCDPISGHTALYWYRQSLGQGLEFLIYFQGNSAPDKSGLPSDRFSAERTGGSVSTLTIQRTQQEDSAVYLCAGSLYYEQYFGPGTRLTVT.

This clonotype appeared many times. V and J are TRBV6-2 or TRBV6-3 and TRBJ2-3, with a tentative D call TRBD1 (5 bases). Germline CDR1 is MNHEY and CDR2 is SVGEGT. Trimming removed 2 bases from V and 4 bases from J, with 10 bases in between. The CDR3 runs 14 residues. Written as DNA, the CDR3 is TGTGCCAGCAGTTACAGGGGTCCATCAGATACGCAGTATTTT. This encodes CASSYRGPSDTQYF.

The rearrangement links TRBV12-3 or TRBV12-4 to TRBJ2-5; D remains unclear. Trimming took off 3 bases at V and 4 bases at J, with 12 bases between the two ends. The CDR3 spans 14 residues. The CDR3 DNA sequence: TGTGCCAGCAGTTTTCGTCGTACGATAGAGACCCAGTACTTC. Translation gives CASSFRRTIETQYF.

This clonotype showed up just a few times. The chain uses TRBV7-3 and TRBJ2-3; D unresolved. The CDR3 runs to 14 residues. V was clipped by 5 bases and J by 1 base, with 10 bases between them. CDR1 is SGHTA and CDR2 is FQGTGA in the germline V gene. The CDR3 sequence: CASSRNVGTDTQYF. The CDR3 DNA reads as TGTGCCAGCAGCCGGAATGTTGGCACAGATACGCAGTATTTT.

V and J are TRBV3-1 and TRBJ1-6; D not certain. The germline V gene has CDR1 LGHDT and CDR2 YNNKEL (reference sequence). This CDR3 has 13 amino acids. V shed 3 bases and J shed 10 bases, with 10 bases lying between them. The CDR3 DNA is TGTGCCAGCAGCCATCTGTGGGCCTCACCCCTCCACTTT. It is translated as CASSHLWASPLHF.

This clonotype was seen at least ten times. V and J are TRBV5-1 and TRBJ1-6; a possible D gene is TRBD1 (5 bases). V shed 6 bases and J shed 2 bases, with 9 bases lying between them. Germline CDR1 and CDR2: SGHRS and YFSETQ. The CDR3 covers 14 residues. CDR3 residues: CASKQGTYNSPLHF. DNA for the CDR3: TGCGCCAGCAAGCAGGGAACCTATAATTCACCCCTCCACTTT. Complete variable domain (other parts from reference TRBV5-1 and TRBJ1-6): KAGVTQTPRYLIKTRGQQVTLSCSPISGHRSVSWYQQTPGQGLQFLFEYFSETQRNKGNFPGRFSGRQFSNSRSEMNVSTLELGDSALYLCASKQGTYNSPLHFGNGTRLTVT.

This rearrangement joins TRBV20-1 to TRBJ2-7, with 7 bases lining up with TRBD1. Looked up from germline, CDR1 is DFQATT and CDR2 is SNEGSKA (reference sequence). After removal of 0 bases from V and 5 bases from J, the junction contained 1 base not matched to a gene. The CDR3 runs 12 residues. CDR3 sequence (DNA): TGCAGTGCTAGAGATGGGACAGACGAGCAGTACTTC. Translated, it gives CSARDGTDEQYF.

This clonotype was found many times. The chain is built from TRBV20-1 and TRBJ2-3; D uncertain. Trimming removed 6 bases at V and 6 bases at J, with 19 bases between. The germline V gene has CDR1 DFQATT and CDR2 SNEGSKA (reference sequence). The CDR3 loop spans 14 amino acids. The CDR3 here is CSAGNRARGDTQYF. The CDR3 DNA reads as TGCAGTGCAGGGAACCGGGCCCGAGGCGATACGCAGTATTTT.

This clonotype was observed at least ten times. The CDR3, as DNA: TGCGCCAGCAGCCCCGGGACCCTAACCGCGAACACCGGGGAGCTGTTTTTT. This gives the protein CASSPGTLTANTGELFF. The chain employs TRBV5-1 and TRBJ2-2; the D call may be TRBD1 or TRBD2 (5 bases each). The CDR3 length is 17 residues. V lost 4 bases, J lost 0 bases, and 16 bases lay in between. The germline CDR1 and CDR2 sequences are SGHRS and YFSETQ.

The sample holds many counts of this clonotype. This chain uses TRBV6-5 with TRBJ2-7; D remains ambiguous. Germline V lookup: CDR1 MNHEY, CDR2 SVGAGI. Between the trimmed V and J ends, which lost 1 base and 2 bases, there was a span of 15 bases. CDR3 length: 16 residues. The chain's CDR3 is CASSYFLHRAAYEQYF. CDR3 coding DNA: TGTGCCAGCAGTTACTTTCTTCATAGGGCGGCCTACGAGCAGTACTTC.